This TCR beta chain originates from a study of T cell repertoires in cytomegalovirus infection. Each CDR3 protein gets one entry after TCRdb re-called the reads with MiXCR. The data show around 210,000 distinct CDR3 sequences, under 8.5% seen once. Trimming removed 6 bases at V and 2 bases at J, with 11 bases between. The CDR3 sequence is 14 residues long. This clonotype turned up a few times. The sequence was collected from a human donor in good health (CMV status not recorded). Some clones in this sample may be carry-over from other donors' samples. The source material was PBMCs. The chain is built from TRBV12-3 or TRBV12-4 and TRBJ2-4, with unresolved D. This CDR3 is CASSPVGSKNIQYF. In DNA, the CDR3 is TGTGCCAGCAGCCCCGTTGGTTCCAAAAACATTCAGTACTTC.